The entry that follows covers one TCR beta chain sequence. As yet, its antigen is unknown. One end of the junction varies from germline; a read error may be responsible. This cohort consisted of healthy bone marrow donors. CDR1 is ENHRY and CDR2 is SYGVKD in the germline V gene. The CDR3 contains 11 residues. This sample was included in a study of cytomegalovirus exposure and HLA in healthy donors. PCR involved 60 Vbeta and 13 Jbeta primers. Repertoires were generated with immunoSEQ multiplex PCR, while TCRdb's copy carries only in-frame clones and drops some. The data show around 130,000 clones, around 90% seen once. General study points: There were 150 or so TCR beta chains listed as cytomegalovirus-associated. A later analysis found common viral pathogens apparently linked to several of the most significant clusters.

The TCR sequence derives from a woman between 35 and 50 years old in good health and CMV-seronegative. The material sequenced was PBMCs. The V gene is TRBV10-3, the J gene TRBJ1-1; 8 bases line up with TRBD1. CDR3 in amino acids: CATLTDRATYF. DNA of the CDR3: TGTGCCACCCTAACGGACAGGGCAACATACTTT.